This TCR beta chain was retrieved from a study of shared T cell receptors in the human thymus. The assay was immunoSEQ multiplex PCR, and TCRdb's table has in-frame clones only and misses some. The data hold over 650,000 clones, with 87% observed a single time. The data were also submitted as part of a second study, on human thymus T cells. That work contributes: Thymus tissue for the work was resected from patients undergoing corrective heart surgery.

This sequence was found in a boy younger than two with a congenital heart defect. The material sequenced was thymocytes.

Here the CDR3 DNA reads TGTGCCATCAGTGAGCGACAGGGGGCTGAAGGGAATGAGCAGTTCTTC. Its translation: CAISERQGAEGNEQFF. The genes are TRBV10-3 and TRBJ2-1; 10 bases map to TRBD1. The trim removed 2 bases at V and 7 bases at J, leaving 8 bases unmatched. Germline V gives CDR1 ENHRY, CDR2 SYGVKD. The CDR3 consists of 16 residues.